The rows below give T cell receptor beta chains drawn from one sample of a study of cytomegalovirus exposure and HLA in healthy donors. This table comes from immunoSEQ multiplex PCR, and its TCRdb copy is limited to in-frame clones, with some not included. This table holds more than 90,000 clones, 70% to 80% found once. The sample taken for sequencing was PBMCs. The origin of the receptors is a female donor in good health and CMV-seronegative. Both conserved end residues are part of each CDR3. The D gene is left open where the match is weak. The size entry is marked missing in some rows and otherwise reads once, few, many or a size class.

j_call,v_call,clone_size,d_call,cdr3_aa,cdr3_nt
TRBJ2-6,TRBV7-9,NA,NA,CSSTETGKSSGANVLTF,TGTTCCAGCACCGAAACAGGGAAGAGCTCTGGGGCCAACGTCCTGACTTTC
TRBJ2-5,TRBV6-1,NA,NA,CASSEADTSQETQYF,TGTGCCAGCAGTGAAGCTGATACATCTCAAGAGACCCAGTACTTC
TRBJ1-6,TRBV28,NA,TRBD1,CASSKRQGGGSPLHF,TGTGCCAGCAGCAAGCGACAGGGCGGAGGTTCACCCCTCCACTTT
TRBJ2-3,TRBV18,NA,TRBD2,CASSPTSGADTQYF,TGTGCCAGCTCACCAACTAGCGGCGCAGATACGCAGTATTTT
TRBJ1-1,TRBV13,NA,NA,CASSSTQTVNTEAFF,TGTGCCAGCAGCTCTACTCAAACAGTGAACACTGAAGCTTTCTTT
TRBJ2-4,TRBV4-3,few,TRBD2,CASSQVVWTSGRAGGQYF,TGCGCCAGCAGCCAAGTAGTCTGGACTAGCGGGAGGGCTGGGGGTCAGTACTTC
TRBJ2-7,TRBV13,NA,TRBD1,CASSSPGQGSYEQYF,TGTGCCAGCAGCTCACCGGGACAGGGGTCCTACGAGCAGTACTTC
TRBJ2-5,TRBV6-1,few,NA,CASSGSDQETQYF,TGTGCCAGCAGTGGATCAGACCAAGAGACCCAGTACTTC
TRBJ2-2,TRBV11-3,NA,NA,CASSLAASSTGELFF,TGTGCCAGCAGCTTAGCGGCTTCTAGCACAGGGGAGCTGTTTTTT
TRBJ1-3,TRBV13,NA,NA,CASSFRAGNTIYF,TGTGCCAGCAGCTTCCGAGCTGGAAACACCATATATTTT
TRBJ2-1,TRBV15,NA,NA,CATSRLAAQVITDNEQFF,TGTGCCACCAGCAGATTGGCGGCCCAAGTTATAACCGATAATGAGCAGTTCTTC
TRBJ1-4,TRBV7-9,NA,TRBD1,CASSYRGRFETNEKLFF,TGTGCCAGCAGCTACAGGGGGCGCTTTGAAACTAATGAAAAACTGTTTTTT
TRBJ1-4,TRBV25-1,NA,NA,CASSPGTSLPNEKLFF,TGTGCCAGCAGCCCCGGGACATCACTACCTAATGAAAAACTGTTTTTT
TRBJ1-2,TRBV28,NA,TRBD1,CASSQRTGFYGYTF,TGTGCCAGCAGTCAAAGGACAGGCTTCTATGGCTACACCTTC
TRBJ2-1,TRBV28,NA,NA,CASSSLAGFLSYNEQFF,TGTGCCAGCAGCTCTTTGGCAGGGTTTCTGTCCTACAATGAGCAGTTCTTC
TRBJ2-7,TRBV6-5,NA,NA,CASSYSRGHPFYEQYF,TGTGCCAGCAGTTACTCCCGGGGACACCCCTTCTACGAGCAGTACTTC
TRBJ1-2,TRBV6-5,NA,NA,CASSYREQNYGYTF,TGTGCCAGCAGTTACCGGGAACAGAACTATGGCTACACCTTC
TRBJ1-5,TRBV30,NA,NA,CAWSVGRSGGNQPQHF,TGTGCCTGGAGTGTAGGGAGATCAGGAGGCAATCAGCCCCAGCATTTT
TRBJ1-5,TRBV30,NA,NA,CAWRGPSNQPQHF,TGTGCCTGGAGGGGGCCTAGCAATCAGCCCCAGCATTTT
TRBJ2-5,TRBV2,NA,NA,CASSVQQETQYF,TGTGCCAGCAGTGTACAGCAAGAGACCCAGTACTTC
TRBJ2-1,TRBV5-1,NA,TRBD2,CASSLGASGERGYNEQFF,TGCGCCAGCAGCTTGGGGGCTAGCGGCGAGCGCGGTTACAATGAGCAGTTCTTC
TRBJ2-6,TRBV9,few,TRBD2,CASSVRLAGVTGANVLTF,TGTGCCAGCAGCGTTCGACTAGCGGGAGTTACTGGGGCCAACGTCCTGACTTTC
TRBJ2-1,TRBV7-6,medium-sized,NA,CASSLDWFNEQFF,TGTGCCAGCAGCTTAGACTGGTTCAATGAGCAGTTCTTC
TRBJ2-5,TRBV10-3,NA,NA,CAISAGRGSGETQYF,TGTGCCATCAGTGCAGGCAGGGGAAGTGGAGAGACCCAGTACTTC
TRBJ2-1,TRBV28,once,TRBD2,CASGLAGGAEQFF,TGTGCCAGCGGACTAGCGGGAGGAGCTGAGCAGTTCTTC
TRBJ1-2,TRBV6-5,NA,TRBD1,CASGTGQRAFGYTF,TGTGCCAGCGGGACGGGACAGAGGGCCTTTGGCTACACCTTC
TRBJ2-5,TRBV9,NA,NA,CASSGTTNQETQYF,TGTGCCAGCAGCGGGACTACTAACCAAGAGACCCAGTACTTC
TRBJ2-2,TRBV19,NA,NA,CASRDGSLLFGELFF,TGTGCCAGTAGGGACGGGAGTTTGTTGTTCGGGGAGCTGTTTTTT
TRBJ2-1,TRBV6-4,NA,TRBD1,CASSDSGAQGAGEQFF,TGTGCCAGCAGTGACTCCGGAGCACAGGGGGCCGGGGAGCAGTTCTTC
TRBJ1-1,TRBV19,NA,NA,CASSWTETEAFF,TGTGCCAGTAGCTGGACAGAGACTGAAGCTTTCTTT
TRBJ2-5,TRBV28,once,NA,CASTPPRYRLEETQYF,TGTGCCAGCACCCCTCCTCGCTATAGACTAGAAGAGACCCAGTACTTC
TRBJ1-1,TRBV18,NA,NA,CASSPGQRNTEAFF,TGTGCCAGCTCACCCGGACAGCGAAACACTGAAGCTTTCTTT
TRBJ2-3,TRBV7-3,NA,TRBD2,CASSPSGLAGDTQYF,TGTGCCAGCAGCCCCTCAGGACTAGCAGGGGATACGCAGTATTTT
TRBJ2-1,TRBV10-3,NA,TRBD2,CAISQGIAGGGSYNEQFF,TGTGCCATCTCTCAGGGGATAGCGGGAGGGGGATCCTACAATGAGCAGTTCTTC
TRBJ2-3,TRBV30,NA,TRBD2,CAWSVGLASDTQYF,TGTGCCTGGAGTGTTGGACTAGCAAGTGATACGCAGTATTTT
TRBJ2-5,TRBV28,NA,NA,CASSLGEGTQYF,TGTGCCAGCAGTTTGGGAGAGGGAACCCAGTACTTC
TRBJ2-1,TRBV5-1,NA,NA,CASSSTGNEQFF,TGCGCCAGCAGCTCTACAGGCAATGAGCAGTTCTTC
TRBJ2-1,TRBV30,NA,TRBD2,CAWTSGRGNEQFF,TGTGCCTGGACGAGCGGGAGGGGGAATGAGCAGTTCTTC
TRBJ1-5,TRBV27,few,TRBD1,CASSPQTGLGQPQHF,TGTGCCAGCAGTCCACAGACAGGGTTGGGTCAGCCCCAGCATTTT
TRBJ2-3,TRBV9,NA,NA,CASSVAGNDYTDTQYF,TGTGCCAGCAGCGTAGCAGGTAACGATTACACAGATACGCAGTATTTT
TRBJ2-1,TRBV2,NA,TRBD1,CASSEGTGGRQFF,TGTGCCAGCAGCGAGGGGACAGGGGGCCGACAGTTCTTC
TRBJ1-1,TRBV6-5,NA,NA,CASSIQGMKNTEAFF,TGTGCCAGCAGTATACAGGGCATGAAGAACACTGAAGCTTTCTTT
TRBJ1-5,TRBV5-1,NA,NA,CASSLDPGQNQPQHF,TGCGCCAGCAGCTTGGATCCGGGACAAAATCAGCCCCAGCATTTT
TRBJ2-1,TRBV7-9,NA,NA,CSSSPPRRLGNEQFF,TGTTCCAGCAGCCCTCCCCGGCGTCTAGGAAATGAGCAGTTCTTC
TRBJ1-1,TRBV6-6,NA,NA,CASSYDRMNTEAFF,TGTGCCAGCAGTTACGACAGAATGAACACTGAAGCTTTCTTT
TRBJ2-3,TRBV30,NA,NA,CAWDIGSSTDTQYF,TGTGCCTGGGACATTGGTAGTAGCACAGATACGCAGTATTTT